The rows below give T cell receptor beta chains drawn from one sample of a study of OX40 agonist ivuxolimab in advanced cancers. TCRdb keeps only in-frame clones here, not all; method: immunoSEQ multiplex PCR. The repertoire holds tens of thousands of clones, with about nine tenths as singletons. The sample was CD4+ or CD8+ T cells sorted from blood, taken in a trial of the OX40 agonist ivuxolimab. The receptors were gathered from an adult with an advanced solid tumor such as melanoma, head and neck, liver or kidney cancer. CDR3s include the opening cysteine and the closing phenylalanine or tryptophan. D genes are given only for firm matches. Clone size is shown for a subset of rows, as once, few, many or a class of expanded clone.

j_call clone_size v_call d_call cdr3_aa cdr3_nt
TRBJ1-5 - TRBV18 - CASSPPGHGSNQPQHF TGTGCCAGCTCACCCCCGGGACACGGCAGCAATCAGCCCCAGCATTTT
TRBJ2-3 - TRBV11-2 - CASSLSADTQYF TGTGCCAGCAGTTTGAGCGCAGATACGCAGTATTTT
TRBJ2-1 once TRBV5-8 TRBD1 CASSFVRGLQFF TGTGCCAGCAGCTTTGTCAGGGGGCTACAGTTCTTC
TRBJ2-3 - TRBV28 TRBD2 CASNSGGPRLVTQYF TGTGCCAGCAATAGCGGGGGCCCGAGGTTGGTTACGCAGTATTTT
TRBJ1-2 - TRBV11-2 - CASSLPPSSGYTF TGTGCCAGCAGCCTCCCCCCCTCTAGCGGCTACACCTTC
TRBJ1-2 - TRBV7-9 - CASSLLGATVNYGYTF TGTGCCAGCAGCTTACTAGGGGCGACAGTTAACTATGGCTACACCTTC
TRBJ1-4 - TRBV10-3 - CAISESRETNEKLFF TGTGCCATCAGTGAGTCCCGGGAAACTAATGAAAAACTGTTTTTT
TRBJ1-6 - TRBV7-6 - CASSEQGSESPLHF TGTGCCAGCAGTGAACAGGGTTCCGAATCACCCCTCCACTTT
TRBJ1-4 - TRBV25-1 TRBD1 CASSSQGLIGEKLFF TGTGCCAGCAGCTCACAGGGGCTTATCGGGGAAAAACTGTTTTTT
TRBJ2-5 once TRBV6-1 TRBD1 CASSRGQGETQYF TGTGCCAGCAGTAGGGGACAGGGGGAGACCCAGTACTTC
TRBJ2-1 - TRBV6-4 - CASSDLGASNNEQFF TGTGCCAGCAGTGACTTAGGGGCTTCGAACAATGAGCAGTTCTTC
TRBJ2-7 - TRBV10-1 - CASNKKGLISSYEQYF TGCGCCAGCAATAAAAAGGGGCTTATCAGCTCCTACGAGCAGTACTTC
TRBJ1-2 - TRBV30 - CAWRDTGSNGYTF TGTGCCTGGAGAGACACAGGCAGCAATGGCTACACCTTC
TRBJ1-2 - TRBV6-1 TRBD1 CASRGSGGYYGYTF TGTGCCAGCAGAGGTTCAGGGGGGTATTATGGCTACACCTTC
TRBJ1-2 - TRBV27 TRBD1 CASSFRGSAGYTF TGTGCCAGCAGTTTCAGGGGGTCGGCTGGCTACACCTTC
TRBJ1-5 - TRBV30 - CAWSRADANQPQHF TGTGCCTGGAGTAGAGCAGATGCAAATCAGCCCCAGCATTTT
TRBJ1-3 - TRBV6-5 TRBD1 CASSSKGARGNTIYF TGTGCCAGCAGTTCTAAGGGGGCGCGTGGAAACACCATATATTTT
TRBJ1-1 - TRBV19 - CASSIGEGANTEAFF TGTGCCAGTAGTATAGGAGAGGGCGCGAACACTGAAGCTTTCTTT
TRBJ2-1 - TRBV14 TRBD2 CASSSTTRLAGGSSYNEQFF TGTGCCAGCAGCAGTACTACTAGACTAGCGGGGGGCAGCTCCTACAATGAGCAGTTCTTC
TRBJ2-2 - TRBV10-3 TRBD1 CAIWGQGNTGELFF TGTGCCATCTGGGGACAGGGGAACACCGGGGAGCTGTTTTTT
TRBJ2-7 - TRBV25-1 - CARTACPLNYEQYF TGTGCCAGGACAGCCTGCCCCTTGAACTACGAGCAGTACTTC
TRBJ2-2 - TRBV7-8 TRBD2 CASSLARGTSGYGELFF TGTGCCAGCAGCTTAGCGCGGGGGACTAGCGGGTACGGGGAGCTGTTTTTT
TRBJ2-2 few TRBV15 - CATSRAGSGELFF TGTGCCACCAGCAGAGCCGGGAGCGGGGAGCTGTTTTTT